A single T cell receptor (beta chain) is shown here with its context. Germline assignment: CDR1 SGHAT and CDR2 FQNNGV. The length of the CDR3 is 14 residues. Trimming shortened V by 3 bases and J by 1 base, and 8 bases separated the two germline ends. These data are taken from a study of blood T cell repertoires in COVID-19. For the study at large: COVID-19 samples, acute and convalescent, were from the United States, Italy and Spain. Nucleic acid was either cDNA or gDNA, and it came from T cells, B-cell-depleted T cells, or PBMCs.

In the study's own analysis: Cell counts per sample came from amplifying reference gene primers. Profiling relied on immunoSEQ multiplex PCR, and the TCRdb table lists in-frame clones only, not all of them. Clone size and V and J calls were adopted from that table, with D and trimming inferred from the DNA. The data contain 310,000 or so clones, about 84% of them singletons. Sequenced input: peripheral blood. The TCR was taken from a woman aged 45-65 years with acute or convalescent COVID-19. The genes are TRBV11-2 and TRBJ2-3; D is undetermined. The CDR3 protein is CASSFYQGTDTQYF. In nucleotides, the CDR3 is TGTGCCAGCAGCTTCTATCAAGGCACAGATACGCAGTATTTT.